This T cell receptor beta chain appears in the sequencing data of a study of a mutant IDH1 vaccine in newly diagnosed glioma. Study details: Patients got their first vaccination 4-6 weeks after radiotherapy alone, or with temozolomide cycles.

Measured with immunoSEQ multiplex PCR; TCRdb has only the in-frame clones, and not every one. The table includes some 60,000 clones, about 87% detected once. Germline V lookup: CDR1 SGHRS, CDR2 YFSETQ. V shed 2 bases and J shed 2 bases, with 10 bases lying between them. The CDR3 has 14 residues. Time point given: week 23, last vaccination. The investigators gave 300 ug of mutant IDH1 20-mer peptide in each vaccine dose, together with topical imiquimod. New IDH1-mutant, ATRX-lost WHO grade 3 or 4 astrocytomas occurred in donors. Worth noting for this clone: Its antigen is as yet unknown.

The chain carries TRBV5-1 and TRBJ2-5; D is perhaps TRBD2 (6 bases). This receptor was obtained from a man in his forties or fifties with glioma. The input for sequencing was PBMCs, taken from a glioma patient whose treatment included an IDH1 peptide vaccine. The CDR3 loop reads CASSFRDLQETQYF. The CDR3 DNA follows: TGCGCCAGCAGCTTCCGGGACTTACAAGAGACCCAGTACTTC.